Listed below are T cell receptor beta chains from one sample, sequenced in a study of blood T cell repertoires in COVID-19. Clones were sequenced by immunoSEQ multiplex PCR, and TCRdb holds only the in-frame ones, with some missing. Counted here are around 150,000 clones, over 75% occurring once; the ten biggest clones make up roughly 3%. The sequencing input was peripheral blood. Receptor source: a woman aged 60-75 years with active COVID-19. Each CDR3 is given with its conserved first and last residue. Each record gives: V gene, J gene, clone size, D gene, CDR3 DNA, CDR3 protein. D genes are given only for firm matches. Some rows have no size entry. The others give once, few or many, or a class for an expanded clone.

V: TRBV28
J: TRBJ2-2
size: NA
D: TRBD2
DNA: TGTGCCAGCAGTTTATGGACTAGCGGGGACACCGGGGAGCTGTTTTTT
CDR3: CASSLWTSGDTGELFF

V: TRBV15
J: TRBJ2-7
size: once
D: TRBD2
DNA: TGTGCCACCAGCAGAGCTAGGCTAGCGGGAGCCGAGCAGTACTTC
CDR3: CATSRARLAGAEQYF

V: TRBV30
J: TRBJ1-3
size: NA
D: NA
DNA: TGTGCCTGGTTACAGGGCGCCGCCACCATATATTTT
CDR3: CAWLQGAATIYF

V: TRBV5-8
J: TRBJ2-7
size: NA
D: TRBD1
DNA: TGTGCCAGCAGCTGGACAGGGGCTCGCTACGAGCAGTACTTC
CDR3: CASSWTGARYEQYF

V: TRBV27
J: TRBJ2-6
size: NA
D: NA
DNA: TGTGCCAGCAGTACCTACCTAGCCCCCAACTCTGGGGCCAACGTCCTGACTTTC
CDR3: CASSTYLAPNSGANVLTF

V: TRBV11-2
J: TRBJ1-6
size: NA
D: NA
DNA: TGTGCCAGCAGCTTAGGACAGGCAATCGGCTCCTATAATTCACCCCTCCACTTT
CDR3: CASSLGQAIGSYNSPLHF

V: TRBV7-3
J: TRBJ2-2
size: once
D: NA
DNA: TGTGCCAGCAGCTTAGCGGGGTTCGGGGAGCTGTTTTTT
CDR3: CASSLAGFGELFF

V: TRBV2
J: TRBJ2-3
size: NA
D: NA
DNA: TGTGCCAGCAGTGAAGCAGTGTGGGAGAGGAGGGATACGCAGTATTTT
CDR3: CASSEAVWERRDTQYF

V: TRBV11-2
J: TRBJ1-1
size: NA
D: NA
DNA: TGTGCCAGCAGCTTACAGAACACTGAAGCTTTCTTT
CDR3: CASSLQNTEAFF

V: TRBV4-2
J: TRBJ1-5
size: NA
D: TRBD1
DNA: TGTGCCAGCAGCCAACAGGGGGGTAGACGCAATCAGCCCCAGCATTTT
CDR3: CASSQQGGRRNQPQHF

V: TRBV6-2/TRBV6-3
J: TRBJ2-2
size: NA
D: TRBD2
DNA: TGTGCCAGCAGCGACGGGACTAGCGGGACCACCGGGGAGCTGTTTTTT
CDR3: CASSDGTSGTTGELFF

V: TRBV6-1
J: TRBJ2-5
size: NA
D: TRBD1
DNA: TGTGCCAGCAGTGAATGGGAGACAGGGGGCTTCCTCCAAGAGACCCAGTACTTC
CDR3: CASSEWETGGFLQETQYF

V: TRBV19
J: TRBJ2-6
size: few
D: TRBD1
DNA: TGTGCCAGTAGTCGACAGGGGGCGGGTGGGGCCAACGTCCTGACTTTC
CDR3: CASSRQGAGGANVLTF

V: TRBV30
J: TRBJ2-7
size: few
D: TRBD1
DNA: TGTGCCTGGAAGGGCCAGGGGGCCTTTTACGAGCAGTACTTC
CDR3: CAWKGQGAFYEQYF

V: TRBV18
J: TRBJ1-4
size: NA
D: NA
DNA: TGTGCCAGCTCAAAAGGGGGAAGTAATGAAAAACTGTTTTTT
CDR3: CASSKGGSNEKLFF

V: TRBV10-2
J: TRBJ1-1
size: NA
D: TRBD1
DNA: TGCGCCAGCAGACAGGGGTTGGCAGACACTGAAGCTTTCTTT
CDR3: CASRQGLADTEAFF

V: TRBV28
J: TRBJ1-2
size: few
D: NA
DNA: TGTGCCAGCAGTTCGGGAGGGACCTTTAGCATTAACTATGGCTACACCTTC
CDR3: CASSSGGTFSINYGYTF

V: TRBV2
J: TRBJ2-7
size: NA
D: NA
DNA: TGTGCCACCTCCCTCAGCTCCTACGAGCAGTACTTC
CDR3: CATSLSSYEQYF

V: TRBV7-9
J: TRBJ2-5
size: NA
D: TRBD2
DNA: TGTGCCAGCAGCTTAGTGGGGACTAGTGGATTACGCGGCGAGACCCAGTACTTC
CDR3: CASSLVGTSGLRGETQYF

V: TRBV27
J: TRBJ2-7
size: NA
D: TRBD1
DNA: TGTGCCAGCAGTTTCACACAGGGGGCTGGGGAGCAGTACTTC
CDR3: CASSFTQGAGEQYF

V: TRBV7-8
J: TRBJ2-5
size: NA
D: NA
DNA: TGTGCCAGCGGGACTGGACACGGGACGTACCAAGAGACCCAGTACTTC
CDR3: CASGTGHGTYQETQYF

V: TRBV4-2
J: TRBJ2-7
size: NA
D: TRBD2
DNA: TGTGCCAGCAGCCACATAACAACTAGCGCCAGCTCCTACGAGCAGTACTTC
CDR3: CASSHITTSASSYEQYF

V: TRBV10-3
J: TRBJ2-2
size: once
D: TRBD2
DNA: TGTGCCACCTACCCGGGAGGAGGCACCGGGGAGCTGTTTTTT
CDR3: CATYPGGGTGELFF

V: TRBV6-5
J: TRBJ2-7
size: NA
D: NA
DNA: TGTGCCAGCAGTTACGGGGCTGTCCCTTATTACGAGCAGTACTTC
CDR3: CASSYGAVPYYEQYF

V: TRBV6-5
J: TRBJ2-5
size: NA
D: TRBD1
DNA: TGTGCCAGCAGTTACCCTGGACAGGGCGGACTTGAGACCCAGTACTTC
CDR3: CASSYPGQGGLETQYF

V: TRBV4-2
J: TRBJ2-5
size: NA
D: NA
DNA: TGTGCCAGCAGCCCAAGTCCCCTTGACAGTTGGGCCCAGACCCAGTACTTC
CDR3: CASSPSPLDSWAQTQYF

V: TRBV28
J: TRBJ1-5
size: NA
D: NA
DNA: TGTGCCAGCAGTTTACGGGGTGGTAGCAATCAGCCCCAGCATTTT
CDR3: CASSLRGGSNQPQHF